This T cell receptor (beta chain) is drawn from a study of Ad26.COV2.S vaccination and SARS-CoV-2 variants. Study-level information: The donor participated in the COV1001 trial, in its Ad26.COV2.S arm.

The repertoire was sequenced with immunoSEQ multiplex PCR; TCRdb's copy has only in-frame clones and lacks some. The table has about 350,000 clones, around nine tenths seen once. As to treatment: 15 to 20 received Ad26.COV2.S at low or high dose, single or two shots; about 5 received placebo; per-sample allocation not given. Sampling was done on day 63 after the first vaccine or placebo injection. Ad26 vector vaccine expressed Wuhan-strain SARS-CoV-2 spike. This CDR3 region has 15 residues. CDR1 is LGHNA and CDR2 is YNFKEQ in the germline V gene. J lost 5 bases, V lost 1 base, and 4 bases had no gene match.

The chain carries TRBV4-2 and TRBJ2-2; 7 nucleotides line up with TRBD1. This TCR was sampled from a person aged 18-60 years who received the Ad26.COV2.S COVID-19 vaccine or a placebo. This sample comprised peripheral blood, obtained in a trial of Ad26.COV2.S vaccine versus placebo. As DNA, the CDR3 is TGTGCCAGCAGCCAAGGGGGCAGGGGGACCGGGGAGCTGTTTTTT. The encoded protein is CASSQGGRGTGELFF.